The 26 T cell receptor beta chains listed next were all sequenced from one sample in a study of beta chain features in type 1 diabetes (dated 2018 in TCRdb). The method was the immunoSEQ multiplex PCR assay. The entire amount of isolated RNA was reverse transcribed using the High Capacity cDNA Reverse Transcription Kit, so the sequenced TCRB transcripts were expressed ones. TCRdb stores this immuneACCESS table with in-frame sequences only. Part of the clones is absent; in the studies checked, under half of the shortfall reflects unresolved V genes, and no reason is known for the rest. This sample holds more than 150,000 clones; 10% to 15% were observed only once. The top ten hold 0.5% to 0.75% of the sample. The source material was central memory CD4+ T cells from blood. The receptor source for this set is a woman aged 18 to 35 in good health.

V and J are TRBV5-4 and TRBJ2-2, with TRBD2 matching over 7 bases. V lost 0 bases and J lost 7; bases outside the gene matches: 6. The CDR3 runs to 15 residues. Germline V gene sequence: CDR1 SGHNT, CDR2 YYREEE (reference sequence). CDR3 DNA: TGTGCCAGCAGCTTGGCCGGGAGGCAAGACGGGGAGCTGTTTTTT. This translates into CASSLAGRQDGELFF.

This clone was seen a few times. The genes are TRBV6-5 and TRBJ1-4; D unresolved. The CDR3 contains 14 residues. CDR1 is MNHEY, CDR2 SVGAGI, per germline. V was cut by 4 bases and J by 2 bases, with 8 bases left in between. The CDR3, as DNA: TGTGCCAGCAGTTCCACAGTGACTAATGAAAAACTGTTTTTT. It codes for CASSSTVTNEKLFF.

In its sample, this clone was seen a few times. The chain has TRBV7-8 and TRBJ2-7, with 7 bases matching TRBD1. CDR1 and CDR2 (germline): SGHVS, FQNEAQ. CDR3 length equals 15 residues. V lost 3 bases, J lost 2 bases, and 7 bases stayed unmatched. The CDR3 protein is CASSFQGVGTYEQYF. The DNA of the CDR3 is TGTGCCAGCAGCTTCCAGGGGGTAGGCACCTACGAGCAGTACTTC.

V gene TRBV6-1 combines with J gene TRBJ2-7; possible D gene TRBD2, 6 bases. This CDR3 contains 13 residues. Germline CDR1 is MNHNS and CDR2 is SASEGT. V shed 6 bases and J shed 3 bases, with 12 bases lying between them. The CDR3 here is CASSRDSFYEQYF. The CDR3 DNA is TGTGCCAGCAGCCGGGACTCATTCTACGAGCAGTACTTC.

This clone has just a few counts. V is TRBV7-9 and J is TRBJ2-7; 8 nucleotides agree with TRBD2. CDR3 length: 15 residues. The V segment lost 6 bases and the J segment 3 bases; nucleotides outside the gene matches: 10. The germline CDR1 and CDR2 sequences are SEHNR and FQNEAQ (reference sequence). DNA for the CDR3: TGTGCCAGCAGGTCTACCGGGACTAGTCTCTACGAGCAGTACTTC. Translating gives CASRSTGTSLYEQYF.

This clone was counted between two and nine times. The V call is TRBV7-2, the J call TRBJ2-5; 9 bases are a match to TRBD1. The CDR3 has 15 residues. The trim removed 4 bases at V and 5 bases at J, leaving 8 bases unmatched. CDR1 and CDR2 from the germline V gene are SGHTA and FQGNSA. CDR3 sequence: CASSSRYRGRETQYF. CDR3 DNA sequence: TGTGCCAGCAGCTCCAGATACAGGGGGCGGGAGACCCAGTACTTC.

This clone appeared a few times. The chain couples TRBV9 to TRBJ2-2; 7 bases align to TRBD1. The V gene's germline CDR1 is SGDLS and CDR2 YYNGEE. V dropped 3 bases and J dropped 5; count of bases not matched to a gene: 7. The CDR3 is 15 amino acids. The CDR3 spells CASSASTTGTGELFF. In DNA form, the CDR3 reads TGTGCCAGCAGCGCCAGCACGACAGGGACCGGGGAGCTGTTTTTT.

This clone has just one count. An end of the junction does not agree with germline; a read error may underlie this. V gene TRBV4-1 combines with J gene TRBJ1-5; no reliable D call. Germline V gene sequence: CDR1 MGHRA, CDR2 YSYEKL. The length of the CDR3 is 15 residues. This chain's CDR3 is CASSHDSLHGQPQHF. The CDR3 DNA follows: TGTGCCAGCAGCCATGACTCTCTCCATGGTCAGCCCCAGCATTTT.

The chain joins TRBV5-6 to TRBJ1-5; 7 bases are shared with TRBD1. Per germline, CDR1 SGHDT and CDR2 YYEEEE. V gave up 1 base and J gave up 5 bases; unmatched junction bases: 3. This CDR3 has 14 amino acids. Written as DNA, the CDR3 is TGTGCCAGCAGCTTGCCAGGGGGAGATCAGCCCCAGCATTTT. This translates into CASSLPGGDQPQHF.

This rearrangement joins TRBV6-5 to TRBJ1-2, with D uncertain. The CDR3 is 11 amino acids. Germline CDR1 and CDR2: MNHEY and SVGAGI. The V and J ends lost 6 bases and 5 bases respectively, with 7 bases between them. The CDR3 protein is CASSVEYGYTF. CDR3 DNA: TGTGCCAGCAGCGTGGAGTATGGCTACACCTTC.

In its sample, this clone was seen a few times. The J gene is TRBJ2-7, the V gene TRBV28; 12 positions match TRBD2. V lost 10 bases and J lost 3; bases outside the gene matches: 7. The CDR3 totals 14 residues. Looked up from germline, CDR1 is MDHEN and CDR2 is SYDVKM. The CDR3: CAIIKLAGGYEQYF. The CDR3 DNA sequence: TGTGCCATCATTAAACTAGCGGGGGGCTACGAGCAGTACTTC.

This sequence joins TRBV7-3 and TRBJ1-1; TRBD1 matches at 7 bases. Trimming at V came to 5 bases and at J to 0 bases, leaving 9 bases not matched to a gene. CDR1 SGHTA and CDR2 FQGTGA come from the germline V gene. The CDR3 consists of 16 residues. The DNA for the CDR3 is TGTGCCAGCAGCGCGGCACCGGGACAGATGAACACTGAAGCTTTCTTT. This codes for CASSAAPGQMNTEAFF.

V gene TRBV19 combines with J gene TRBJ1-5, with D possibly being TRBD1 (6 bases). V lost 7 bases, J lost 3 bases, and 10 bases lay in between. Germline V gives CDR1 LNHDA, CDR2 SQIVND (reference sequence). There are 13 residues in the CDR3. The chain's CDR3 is CASNRAFNQPQHF. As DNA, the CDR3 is TGTGCCAGTAACAGGGCATTCAATCAGCCCCAGCATTTT. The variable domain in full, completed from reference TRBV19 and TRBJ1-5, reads DGGITQSPKYLFRKEGQNVTLSCEQNLNHDAMYWYRQDPGQGLRLIYYSQIVNDFQKGDIAEGYSVSREKKESFPLTVTSAQKNPTAFYLCASNRAFNQPQHFGDGTRLSIL.

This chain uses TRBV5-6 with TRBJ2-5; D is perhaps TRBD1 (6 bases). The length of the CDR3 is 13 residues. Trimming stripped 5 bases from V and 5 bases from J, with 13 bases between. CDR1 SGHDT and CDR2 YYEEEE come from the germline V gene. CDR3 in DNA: TGTGCCAGCAGTTCCCAGGGGATGGAGACCCAGTACTTC. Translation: CASSSQGMETQYF.

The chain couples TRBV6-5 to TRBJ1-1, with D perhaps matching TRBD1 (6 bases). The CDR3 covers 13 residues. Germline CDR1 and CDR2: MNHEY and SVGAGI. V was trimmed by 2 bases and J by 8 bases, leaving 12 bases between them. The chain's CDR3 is CASSYRADREAFF. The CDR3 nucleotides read TGTGCCAGCAGTTACAGAGCCGACAGGGAAGCTTTCTTT.

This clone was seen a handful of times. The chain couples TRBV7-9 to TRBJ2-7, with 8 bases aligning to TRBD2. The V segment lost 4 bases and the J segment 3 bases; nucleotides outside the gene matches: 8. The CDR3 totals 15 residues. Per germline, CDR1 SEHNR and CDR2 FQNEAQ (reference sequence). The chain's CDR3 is CASSSLLAESYEQYF. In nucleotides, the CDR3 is TGTGCCAGCAGCTCACTACTAGCGGAGAGCTACGAGCAGTACTTC.

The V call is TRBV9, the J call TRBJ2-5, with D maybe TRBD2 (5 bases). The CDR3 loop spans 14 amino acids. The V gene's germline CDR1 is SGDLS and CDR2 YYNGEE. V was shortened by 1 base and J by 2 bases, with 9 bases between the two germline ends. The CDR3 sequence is CASSVTGNQETQYF. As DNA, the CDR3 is TGTGCCAGCAGCGTAACCGGGAATCAAGAGACCCAGTACTTC.

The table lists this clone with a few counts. DNA for the CDR3: TGCAGCGTTGGGACAGGGCAGGGAAAACTGTTTTTT. It encodes CSVGTGQGKLFF. This chain links TRBV29-1 with TRBJ1-4; 8 bases line up with TRBD1. V trimming: 4 bases; J trimming: 10 bases; junction bases outside the gene matches: 5. Germline V CDR1 and CDR2: SQVTM, ANQGSEA. The CDR3 runs 12 residues.

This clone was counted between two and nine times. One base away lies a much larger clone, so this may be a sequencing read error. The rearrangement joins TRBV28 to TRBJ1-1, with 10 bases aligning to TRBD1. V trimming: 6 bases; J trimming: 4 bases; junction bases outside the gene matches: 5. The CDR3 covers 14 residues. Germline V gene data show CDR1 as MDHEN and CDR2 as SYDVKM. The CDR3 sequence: CASSPGTGATEAFF. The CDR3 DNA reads TGTGCCAGCAGCCCCGGGACAGGGGCCACTGAAGCTTTCTTT.

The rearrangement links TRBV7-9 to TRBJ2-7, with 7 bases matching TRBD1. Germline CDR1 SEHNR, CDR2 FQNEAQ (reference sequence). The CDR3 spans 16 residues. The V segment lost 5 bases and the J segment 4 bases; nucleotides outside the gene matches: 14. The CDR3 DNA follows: TGTGCCAGCAGCCCCCCACATGATAGGGGGCCTTACGAGCAGTACTTC. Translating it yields CASSPPHDRGPYEQYF. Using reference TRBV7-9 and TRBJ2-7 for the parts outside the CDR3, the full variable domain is DTGVSQNPRHKITKRGQNVTFRCDPISEHNRLYWYRQTLGQGPEFLTYFQNEAQLEKSRLLSDRFSAERPKGSFSTLEIQRTEQGDSAMYLCASSPPHDRGPYEQYFGPGTRLTVT.

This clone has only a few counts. The CDR3 region has the DNA TGTGCCAGCTCACCTTGGACTGTCAATGAGCAGTTCTTC. Its translation is CASSPWTVNEQFF. V gene TRBV18 combines with J gene TRBJ2-1; D may be TRBD2 (5 bases). Per germline, CDR1 KGHSH and CDR2 LQKENI. This CDR3 contains 13 residues. The V end lost 3 bases, the J end lost 6 bases, and 9 bases lay between the germline ends. The variable domain in full, with the rest retrieved from reference TRBV18 and TRBJ2-1, is NAGVMQNPRHLVRRRGQEARLRCSPMKGHSHVYWYRQLPEEGLKFMVYLQKENIIDESGMPKERFSAEFPKEGPSILRIQQVVRGDSAAYFCASSPWTVNEQFFGPGTRLTVL.

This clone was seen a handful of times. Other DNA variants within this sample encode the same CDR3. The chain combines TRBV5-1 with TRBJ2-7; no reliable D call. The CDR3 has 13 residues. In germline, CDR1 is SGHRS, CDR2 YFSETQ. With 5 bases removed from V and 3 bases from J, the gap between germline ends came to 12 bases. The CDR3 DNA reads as TGCGCCAGCAGTTCGACTGGAAACTACGAGCAGTACTTC. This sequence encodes CASSSTGNYEQYF.

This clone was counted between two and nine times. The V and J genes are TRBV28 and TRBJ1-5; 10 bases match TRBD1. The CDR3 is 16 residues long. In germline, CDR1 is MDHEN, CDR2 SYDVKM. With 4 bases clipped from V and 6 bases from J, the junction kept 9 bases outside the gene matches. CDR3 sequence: CASSSTGGRSGQPQHF. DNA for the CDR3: TGTGCCAGCAGTTCGACAGGGGGCCGGAGCGGTCAGCCCCAGCATTTT.

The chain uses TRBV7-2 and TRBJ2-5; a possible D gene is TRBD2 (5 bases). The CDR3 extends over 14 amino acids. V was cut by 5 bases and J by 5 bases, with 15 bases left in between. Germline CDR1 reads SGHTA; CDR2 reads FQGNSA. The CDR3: CASSPGLKRETQYF. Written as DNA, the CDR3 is TGTGCCAGCAGCCCCGGACTGAAAAGGGAGACCCAGTACTTC.

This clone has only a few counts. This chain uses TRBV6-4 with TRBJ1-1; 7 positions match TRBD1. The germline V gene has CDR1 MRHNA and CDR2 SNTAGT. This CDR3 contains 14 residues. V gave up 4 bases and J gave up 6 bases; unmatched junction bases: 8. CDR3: CASSVYEGAPEAFF. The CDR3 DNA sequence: TGTGCCAGCAGTGTATATGAGGGGGCCCCTGAAGCTTTCTTT.

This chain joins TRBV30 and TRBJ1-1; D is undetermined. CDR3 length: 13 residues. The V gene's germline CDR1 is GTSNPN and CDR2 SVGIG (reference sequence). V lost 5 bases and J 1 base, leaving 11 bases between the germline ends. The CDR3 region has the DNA TGTGCCTGGGCGGTGGCGGAGAACACTGAAGCTTTCTTT. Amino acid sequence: CAWAVAENTEAFF.